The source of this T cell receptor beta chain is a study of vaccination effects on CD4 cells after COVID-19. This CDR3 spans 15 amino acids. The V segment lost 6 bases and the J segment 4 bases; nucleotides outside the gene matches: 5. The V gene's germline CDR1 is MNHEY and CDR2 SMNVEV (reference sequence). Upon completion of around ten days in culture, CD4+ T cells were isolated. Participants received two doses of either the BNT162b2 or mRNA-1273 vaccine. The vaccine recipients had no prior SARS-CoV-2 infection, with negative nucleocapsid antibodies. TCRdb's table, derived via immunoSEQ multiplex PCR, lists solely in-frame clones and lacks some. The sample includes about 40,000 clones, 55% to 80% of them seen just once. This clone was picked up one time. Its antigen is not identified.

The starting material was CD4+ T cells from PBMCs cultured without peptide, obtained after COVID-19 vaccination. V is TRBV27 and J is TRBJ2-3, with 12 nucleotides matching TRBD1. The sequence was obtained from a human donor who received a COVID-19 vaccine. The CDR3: CASRGQGASSDTQYF. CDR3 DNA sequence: TGTGCCAGCAGGGGACAGGGGGCTAGCTCAGATACGCAGTATTTT.